This T cell receptor (beta chain) stems from a study of technical replicates of blood from several donors (dated by TCRdb to about 2017). On this clone: What antigen it recognizes has not been identified. No base-level quality is on record; no much larger clone is a single base apart.

The CDR3 starts with the cysteine, ends with the phenylalanine, and has 13 residues. The entry retains the CDR3 DNA only, 39 bases that are in frame from base 1. Via the germline V gene, CDR1 is SGHTS and CDR2 YDEGEE. The germline V end is reduced by 3 bases and the J end by 7 bases; junction bases left unmatched: 3. The library was prepared using the immunoSEQ multiplex PCR assay. The clones in this table, taken by TCRdb from immuneACCESS, are in-frame only. Not every clone is retained; where verified, under half of the shortfall comes from an unresolved V gene, and the cause of the rest is unknown. The sample yields around 100,000 clones; about 95% were counted once. The biggest ten clones account for roughly 0.31% of the sample.

The rearrangement combines TRBV5-8 with TRBJ1-5; TRBD1 fits 8 bases in the junction. The material sequenced was T cells isolated from PBMCs. The TCR originated in a human donor in good health. The base sequence is TGTGCCAGCAGCTCGGACAGGGAACAGCCCCAGCATTTT. Its translation is CASSSDREQPQHF.